Below are 23 T cell receptor beta chains sequenced from a single sample in a study of OX40 agonist ivuxolimab in advanced cancers. The protocol was immunoSEQ multiplex PCR, while the TCRdb copy is restricted to in-frame clones and leaves out a portion. The sample consists of about 48,000 clones, roughly 91% of them appearing once. The starting material was CD4+ or CD8+ T cells sorted from blood, obtained in a trial of the OX40 agonist ivuxolimab. These receptors all come from an adult with an advanced solid tumor such as melanoma, head and neck, liver or kidney cancer.

The chain couples TRBV13 to TRBJ2-7, with D perhaps matching TRBD1 or TRBD2 (7 bases each). Germline-derived CDR1 and CDR2 are PRHDT and FYEKMQ (reference sequence). The CDR3 totals 17 residues. V was clipped by 5 bases and J by 1 base, with 21 bases between them. CDR3 sequence: CASSPGGFAGESYEQYF. The CDR3 coding sequence is TGTGCCAGCAGCCCAGGGGGGTTCGCGGGAGAATCCTACGAGCAGTACTTC.

The chain combines TRBV10-3 with TRBJ1-5, with D possibly being TRBD1 (5 bases). Germline CDR1 ENHRY, CDR2 SYGVKD. Trimming stripped 3 bases from V and 4 bases from J, with 10 bases between. The CDR3 has 14 amino acids. The CDR3 DNA reads TGTGCCATCAGTGATTCCGACAGTAATCAGCCCCAGCATTTT. It codes for CAISDSDSNQPQHF.

The genes are TRBV19 and TRBJ2-1, with TRBD1 matching 10 bases. Germline V gene data show CDR1 as LNHDA and CDR2 as SQIVND (reference sequence). Trimming removed 7 bases from V and 7 bases from J; junction bases left unmatched: 13. The CDR3 sequence is 16 residues long. CDR3 coding DNA: TGTGCCAGTACCCTCACCCCGGGACAGGGGTCAAATGAGCAGTTCTTC. Translating gives CASTLTPGQGSNEQFF.

Here the CDR3 reads CASSTLFATNEKLFF. The CDR3 DNA reads as TGTGCCAGTAGTACCTTATTTGCAACTAATGAAAAACTGTTTTTT. The chain recombines TRBV19 with TRBJ1-4; D is undetermined. The CDR3 loop spans 15 amino acids. V was trimmed by 4 bases and J by 0 bases, leaving 9 bases between them. The germline V gene has CDR1 LNHDA and CDR2 SQIVND (reference sequence).

The chain carries TRBV18 and TRBJ1-4, with TRBD1 identical over 7 bases. This CDR3 is 15 amino acids long. Germline trimming cut 1 base from V and 5 bases from J; bases unmatched to any gene: 4. In germline, CDR1 is KGHSH, CDR2 LQKENI. In DNA form, the CDR3 reads TGTGCCAGCTCACCACGAGGGACAGCAAATGAAAAACTGTTTTTT. Translated: CASSPRGTANEKLFF.

The rearrangement links TRBV7-9 to TRBJ2-7; 11 bases fit TRBD1. The CDR3 has 17 residues. Trimming at V came to 4 bases and at J to 5 bases, leaving 13 bases not matched to a gene. From germline, CDR1 is SEHNR and CDR2 FQNEAQ (reference sequence). The CDR3 sequence is CASSSPTTGTGGHEQYF. CDR3 nucleotides: TGTGCCAGCAGCTCACCTACGACCGGGACAGGGGGGCACGAGCAGTACTTC.

The chain uses TRBV21-1 and TRBJ2-7; TRBD2 is the table's D call and was not checked against the DNA. TRBV21-1 is classified as a pseudogene. The CDR3 extends over 17 amino acids. The CDR3 DNA reads TGTGCCAGCAGCAAATTTTGGGTAGCGGGAGGTTGTTACGAGCAGTACTTC. Translating it yields CASSKFWVAGGCYEQYF.

The chain joins TRBV14 to TRBJ2-1; TRBD2 agrees at 9 bases. V lost 3 bases to trimming and J lost 1 base; unmatched junction nucleotides: 1. Germline V gene data show CDR1 as SGHDN and CDR2 as FVKESK. The CDR3 consists of 15 residues. CDR3 residues: CASSQTSGSYNEQFF. The CDR3, as DNA: TGTGCCAGCAGCCAGACTAGCGGTTCCTACAATGAGCAGTTCTTC.

The chain is built from TRBV7-6 and TRBJ2-3; perhaps TRBD1 as D (5 bases). The CDR3 loop spans 14 amino acids. V gave up 3 bases and J gave up 5 bases, with 12 bases separating them. CDR1 and CDR2 (germline): SGHVS, FNYEAQ. CDR3 residues: CASSLTVRGDTQYF. The CDR3 DNA follows: TGTGCCAGCAGCTTGACAGTCCGCGGAGATACGCAGTATTTT.

This CDR3 is CASSNRGNTEAFF. In DNA, the CDR3 is TGTGCCAGCAGTAACAGGGGGAACACTGAAGCTTTCTTT. The chain recombines TRBV11-2 with TRBJ1-1; 7 bases map to TRBD1. From germline, CDR1 is SGHAT and CDR2 FQNNGV. The CDR3 consists of 13 residues. The trim removed 6 bases at V and 1 base at J, leaving 2 bases unmatched.

The V gene is TRBV9, the J gene TRBJ2-2; either TRBD1 or TRBD2 may fit D (5 bases each). The CDR3 spans 15 residues. V shed 2 bases and J shed 5 bases, with 13 bases lying between them. Germline lookup yields CDR1 SGDLS and CDR2 YYNGEE. CDR3 protein: CASSVDGAWTGELFF. CDR3 sequence (DNA): TGTGCCAGCAGCGTCGACGGGGCGTGGACCGGGGAGCTGTTTTTT.

The CDR3 DNA follows: TGTGCCAGCAGCTACGGACTCCAAGGGTACGAGCAGTACTTC. As protein: CASSYGLQGYEQYF. The chain carries TRBV7-2 and TRBJ2-7, with D perhaps TRBD2 (5 bases). Trimming cost V 4 bases and J 4 bases, with 14 bases left between them. CDR3 length: 14 amino acids. Looked up from germline, CDR1 is SGHTA and CDR2 is FQGNSA.

The table lists this clone with a count of one. This chain links TRBV5-1 with TRBJ2-1, with TRBD2 matching 12 bases. CDR3 length: 15 amino acids. CDR1 and CDR2 from the germline V gene are SGHRS and YFSETQ. The ends lost 6 bases at V and 7 bases at J; junction bases unmatched: 8. CDR3 sequence (DNA): TGCGCCAGCACGACCGGACTAGCGGGGATTAATGAGCAGTTCTTC. Translating it yields CASTTGLAGINEQFF. The variable domain in full, with the rest retrieved from reference TRBV5-1 and TRBJ2-1, is KAGVTQTPRYLIKTRGQQVTLSCSPISGHRSVSWYQQTPGQGLQFLFEYFSETQRNKGNFPGRFSGRQFSNSRSEMNVSTLELGDSALYLCASTTGLAGINEQFFGPGTRLTVL.

The chain employs TRBV12-5 and TRBJ2-7; possible D gene TRBD2, 6 bases. Per the germline V gene, CDR1 is LGHNT and CDR2 is FRNRAP. The V gene lost 4 bases and the J gene lost 0 bases, with 10 bases spanning the gap. CDR3 size: 14 residues. Written as DNA, the CDR3 is TGTGCTAGTGGTTCGGACTATAACTCCTACGAGCAGTACTTC. This sequence encodes CASGSDYNSYEQYF. The whole variable domain, filled in from reference TRBV12-5 and TRBJ2-7, reads DARVTQTPRHKVTEMGQEVTMRCQPILGHNTVFWYRQTMMQGLELLAYFRNRAPLDDSGMPKDRFSAEMPDATLATLKIQPSEPRDSAVYFCASGSDYNSYEQYFGPGTRLTVT.

The chain couples TRBV19 to TRBJ2-7, with D perhaps TRBD1 or TRBD2 (5 bases each). Trimming took 0 bases from V and 6 from J, leaving 15 bases between them. The germline CDR1 and CDR2 sequences are LNHDA and SQIVND (reference sequence). The CDR3 contains 15 residues. CDR3 sequence reads: CASSIDLGTGVEQYF. CDR3 nucleotides: TGTGCCAGTAGTATAGATTTAGGGACCGGCGTCGAGCAGTACTTC.

The rearrangement joins TRBV5-6 to TRBJ2-2; D is perhaps TRBD2 (6 bases). Trimming stripped 4 bases from V and 4 bases from J, with 8 bases between. The CDR3 loop spans 13 amino acids. Germline CDR1 SGHDT, CDR2 YYEEEE. The CDR3 sequence is CASSGGLTGELFF. The CDR3 bases are TGTGCCAGCAGCGGAGGGCTCACCGGGGAGCTGTTTTTT.

J is TRBJ2-3 and V is TRBV6-5; D perhaps matches TRBD2 (5 bases). The CDR3 contains 14 residues. Germline CDR1 MNHEY, CDR2 SVGAGI. The V end was cut by 4 bases, the J end by 1 base, with 9 bases between. The CDR3 loop is CASSFTRGTDTQYF. The CDR3 region has the DNA TGTGCCAGCAGTTTTACTAGGGGCACAGATACGCAGTATTTT.

The chain is built from TRBV19 and TRBJ1-5; 9 nucleotides line up with TRBD1. The germline gives CDR1 LNHDA, CDR2 SQIVND (reference sequence). The V gene end was trimmed by 5 bases and the J gene end by 3 bases; junction bases not matched to a gene: 5. The CDR3 covers 15 residues. Written as DNA, the CDR3 is TGTGCCAGTAGTGACGGACAGGGGAACAATCAGCCCCAGCATTTT. As protein: CASSDGQGNNQPQHF.

This clone has just one count. This chain connects TRBV13 to TRBJ1-2, with no clear D. V gave up 0 bases and J gave up 8 bases, with 10 bases separating them. Per germline, CDR1 PRHDT and CDR2 FYEKMQ (reference sequence). CDR3 length equals 13 residues. The CDR3 loop reads CASSLGAWEGYTF. CDR3 sequence (DNA): TGTGCCAGCAGCTTAGGGGCTTGGGAAGGCTACACCTTC.

This clone was seen a single time. The chain combines TRBV19 with TRBJ2-1; 9 nucleotides align to TRBD1. In germline, CDR1 is LNHDA, CDR2 SQIVND (reference sequence). J lost 0 bases, V lost 7 bases, and 4 bases had no gene match. The length of the CDR3 is 15 residues. DNA of the CDR3: TGTGCCAGTATGTGGACAGGGGACTCCTACAATGAGCAGTTCTTC. The encoded protein is CASMWTGDSYNEQFF.

The V call is TRBV6-5, the J call TRBJ1-4, with a weak D call TRBD1 (6 bases). The CDR3 is 14 residues long. CDR1 is MNHEY, CDR2 SVGAGI, per germline. V shed 2 bases and J shed 6 bases, with 10 bases lying between them. The CDR3 DNA follows: TGTGCCAGCAGTTACCTACCAGGGGATGAAAAACTGTTTTTT. The encoded protein is CASSYLPGDEKLFF.

This chain joins TRBV10-1 and TRBJ1-2; D is ambiguous. CDR3 length equals 13 residues. Looked up from germline, CDR1 is WNHNN and CDR2 is SYGVQD (reference sequence). Trimming removed 4 bases from V and 3 bases from J, with 9 bases in between. The DNA for the CDR3 is TGCGCCAGCAGTGTCGGGGATGACTATGGCTACACCTTC. It is translated as CASSVGDDYGYTF.

The CDR3 protein is CASSLFEDSYEQYF. The DNA for the CDR3 is TGTGCCAGCAGCCTGTTCGAGGACTCCTACGAGCAGTACTTC. This chain links TRBV9 with TRBJ2-7; no clear D. The CDR3 has 14 amino acids. Germline V gene sequence: CDR1 SGDLS, CDR2 YYNGEE. V was clipped by 4 bases and J by 0 bases, with 11 bases between them.